The 15 T cell receptor beta chains below were found in one sample sequenced in a study of T-cell memory formation after mild COVID-19. TCRdb re-analysed the 5' RACE reads in MiXCR, keeping a single row per CDR3 protein. The sample yields around 250,000 distinct CDR3 sequences, around 15% seen once. Sequencing input: PBMCs or a T cell subset sorted from them (not recorded which). These TCRs come from a young man who had mild COVID-19 (a few samples of this study predate the infection). Cell type and time point are not known.

This clonotype was seen a few times. The rearrangement joins TRBV6-1 to TRBJ1-5, with D unclear. The CDR3 is 13 residues long. CDR1 MNHNS and CDR2 SASEGT come from the germline V gene. Between the trimmed V and J ends, which lost 2 bases and 5 bases, there was a span of 7 bases. DNA for the CDR3: TGTGCCAGCAGTGAAAACCTAGATCAGCCCCAGCATTTT. Translation: CASSENLDQPQHF.

The table lists this clonotype with a few counts. V usage is TRBV29-1 and J usage is TRBJ2-5; D call uncertain. The length of the CDR3 is 14 residues. The V end lost 2 bases, the J end lost 0 bases, and 10 bases lay between the germline ends. From germline, CDR1 is SQVTM and CDR2 ANQGSEA. CDR3 sequence reads: CSVEPRGYQETQYF. The CDR3 DNA follows: TGCAGCGTTGAACCCCGCGGCTACCAAGAGACCCAGTACTTC.

The genes are TRBV6-2 or TRBV6-3 and TRBJ1-5; no definite D call. Germline V lookup: CDR1 MNHEY, CDR2 SVGEGT. CDR3 length: 15 amino acids. Trimming stripped 2 bases from V and 4 bases from J, with 12 bases between. The CDR3 sequence is CASSYRVFQNQPQHF. Here the CDR3 DNA reads TGTGCCAGCAGTTACCGGGTCTTTCAGAATCAGCCCCAGCATTTT.

This clonotype has at least ten counts. The chain links TRBV6-5 to TRBJ1-1; D is unclear. CDR3 length: 13 residues. Trimming cost V 0 bases and J 5 bases, with 7 bases left between them. Germline CDR1 reads MNHEY; CDR2 reads SVGAGI. As DNA, the CDR3 is TGTGCCAGCAGTTACTCCCCCGGGACTGAAGCTTTCTTT. Residues: CASSYSPGTEAFF.

This clonotype was seen at least ten times. The rearrangement uses TRBV7-6 and TRBJ2-7; D is perhaps TRBD2 (6 bases). The CDR3 contains 15 residues. V lost 2 bases, J lost 1 base, and 12 bases lay in between. Germline V gene lookup returns CDR1 SGHVS and CDR2 FNYEAQ. The CDR3 nucleotides are TGTGCCAGCAGCTTATGGGGAGGCAGTTCCTACGAGCAGTACTTC. Its translation is CASSLWGGSSYEQYF. The whole variable domain, remainder taken from reference TRBV7-6 and TRBJ2-7, is GAGVSQSPRYKVTKRGQDVALRCDPISGHVSLYWYRQALGQGPEFLTYFNYEAQQDKSGLPNDRFSAERPEGSISTLTIQRTEQRDSAMYRCASSLWGGSSYEQYFGPGTRLTVT.

V usage is TRBV29-1 and J usage is TRBJ1-4; no clear D. This CDR3 is 13 amino acids long. Germline CDR1 and CDR2: SQVTM and ANQGSEA. V was pared by 7 bases and J by 4 bases, with 13 bases between. The CDR3 DNA reads as TGCAGCGGCACGAACGGGGATAATGAAAAACTGTTTTTT. As protein: CSGTNGDNEKLFF. Full variable domain (remainder filled in from reference TRBV29-1 and TRBJ1-4): SAVISQKPSRDICQRGTSLTIQCQVDSQVTMMFWYRQQPGQSLTLIATANQGSEATYESGFVIDKFPISRPNLTFSTLTVSNMSPEDSSIYLCSGTNGDNEKLFFGSGTQLSVL.

A single count supports this clonotype. The chain carries TRBV6-2 or TRBV6-3 and TRBJ2-2; TRBD1 aligns across 7 bases. The CDR3 totals 16 residues. The junction had 3 bases not matched to a gene; V was cut back by 2 bases and J by 0 bases. Germline V gene lookup returns CDR1 MNHEY and CDR2 SVGEGT. The CDR3 sequence: CASSYNRGPNTGELFF. The CDR3, as DNA: TGTGCCAGCAGTTACAACAGGGGACCGAACACCGGGGAGCTGTTTTTT.

This clonotype has a handful of counts. For the CDR3, the DNA is TGTGCCAGCAGTTTCGTCGACGATCAGCCCCAGCATTTT. Translation: CASSFVDDQPQHF. The chain combines TRBV12-3 or TRBV12-4 with TRBJ1-5, with no clear D. The CDR3 extends over 13 amino acids. With 3 bases removed from V and 5 bases from J, the gap between germline ends came to 8 bases.

This clonotype appeared many times. The chain recombines TRBV5-1 with TRBJ1-6; D is unclear. Germline V CDR1 and CDR2: SGHRS, YFSETQ. This CDR3 has 13 amino acids. The V end was cut by 2 bases, the J end by 7 bases, with 7 bases between. Written as DNA, the CDR3 is TGCGCCAGCAGCTTAACCAGGAATTCACCCCTCCACTTT. Its protein is CASSLTRNSPLHF.

This clonotype appeared a single time. This rearrangement joins TRBV27 to TRBJ2-7; 10 bases are shared with TRBD2. Germline V lookup: CDR1 MNHEY, CDR2 SMNVEV (reference sequence). The CDR3 is made up of 16 amino acids. V shed 8 bases and J 5 bases; nucleotides not matched to a gene: 15. CDR3 nucleotide sequence: TGTGCCAGCTGGAGGTATCGAGCGGGGGGGCAGCACGAGCAGTACTTC. Its translation is CASWRYRAGGQHEQYF.

The V call is TRBV20-1, the J call TRBJ2-5, with D possibly being TRBD2 (6 bases). Trimming took off 7 bases at V and 1 base at J, with 13 bases between the two ends. The CDR3 runs 13 residues. Germline loops: CDR1 DFQATT, CDR2 SNEGSKA (reference sequence). The CDR3 here is CSVYSGGQETQYF. CDR3 DNA sequence: TGCAGTGTGTATAGCGGCGGCCAAGAGACCCAGTACTTC.

The rearrangement uses TRBV4-3 and TRBJ2-1, with 9 bases matching TRBD1. Per the germline V gene, CDR1 is LGHNA and CDR2 is YSLEER. The CDR3 is made up of 13 amino acids. After removal of 3 bases from V and 13 bases from J, the junction contained 7 bases not matched to a gene. The DNA for the CDR3 is TGCGCCAGCAGCCAGGTGTGGGGACAGGGACAGTTCTTC. This gives the protein CASSQVWGQGQFF.

There are a few counts of this clonotype. The CDR3 nucleotides are TGCGCCAGCAGCCAGGCGACAGGGGTAGGAAACACCATATATTTT. This sequence encodes CASSQATGVGNTIYF. The J gene is TRBJ1-3, the V gene TRBV4-3; 8 bases fit TRBD1. The CDR3 sequence is 15 residues long. In germline, CDR1 is LGHNA, CDR2 YSLEER. Trimming removed 3 bases from V and 4 bases from J; junction bases left unmatched: 5.

This clonotype was detected a few times. V usage is TRBV7-2 and J usage is TRBJ2-4, with D maybe TRBD1 (5 bases). The CDR3 extends over 16 amino acids. CDR1 is SGHTA, CDR2 FQGNSA, per germline. V was cut by 5 bases and J by 0 bases, with 14 bases left in between. The CDR3 DNA sequence: TGTGCCAGCAGCCCGCGACAGTCCCTAGCCAAAAACATTCAGTACTTC. This translates into CASSPRQSLAKNIQYF.

This clonotype has ten or more counts. The chain carries TRBV4-2 and TRBJ2-7; 7 nucleotides match TRBD2. Germline V lookup: CDR1 LGHNA, CDR2 YNFKEQ. There are 16 residues in the CDR3. The V and J ends lost 0 bases and 2 bases, in that order; junction bases with no gene match: 7. The CDR3 DNA is TGTGCCAGCAGCCAAGAAGCCTACCGGGGGGCCTACGAGCAGTACTTC. This encodes CASSQEAYRGAYEQYF.